The 3 T cell receptor beta chains below all came from one sample that was sequenced in a study of blood T cell repertoires in COVID-19. Sequenced by immunoSEQ multiplex PCR; TCRdb stores in-frame clones only, minus some. The repertoire holds 250,000 or so clones, with around 90% as singletons. The sample taken for sequencing was PBMCs or T cells enriched from blood (not recorded which). The receptors shown here come from a man aged 30 to 39 who had recovered from COVID-19.

The chain has TRBV5-1 and TRBJ2-1, with 8 bases identical to TRBD1. V gave up 0 bases and J gave up 3 bases; unmatched junction bases: 5. The CDR3 has 16 amino acids. CDR1 and CDR2 from the germline V gene are SGHRS and YFSETQ. This CDR3 is CASSLAIGTGYNEQFF. The CDR3 DNA is TGCGCCAGCAGCTTGGCCATCGGGACAGGCTACAATGAGCAGTTCTTC.

The genes are TRBV7-2 and TRBJ1-2, with TRBD1 as a possible D gene (5 bases). The CDR3 sequence is 12 residues long. Germline V lookup: CDR1 SGHTA, CDR2 FQGNSA. V was shortened by 3 bases and J by 7 bases, with 9 bases between the two germline ends. The CDR3 loop reads CASSFQGPGYTF. CDR3 DNA sequence: TGTGCCAGCAGCTTTCAGGGCCCTGGCTACACCTTC.

The J gene is TRBJ2-3, the V gene TRBV30; D is possibly TRBD2 (5 bases). This CDR3 region has 16 residues. CDR1 and CDR2 (germline): GTSNPN, SVGIG (reference sequence). The V gene lost 4 bases and the J gene lost 2 bases, with 19 bases spanning the gap. The CDR3 bases are TGTGCCTGGAAGGAGGAGGCAGACCGATTCACAGATACGCAGTATTTT. Protein: CAWKEEADRFTDTQYF.